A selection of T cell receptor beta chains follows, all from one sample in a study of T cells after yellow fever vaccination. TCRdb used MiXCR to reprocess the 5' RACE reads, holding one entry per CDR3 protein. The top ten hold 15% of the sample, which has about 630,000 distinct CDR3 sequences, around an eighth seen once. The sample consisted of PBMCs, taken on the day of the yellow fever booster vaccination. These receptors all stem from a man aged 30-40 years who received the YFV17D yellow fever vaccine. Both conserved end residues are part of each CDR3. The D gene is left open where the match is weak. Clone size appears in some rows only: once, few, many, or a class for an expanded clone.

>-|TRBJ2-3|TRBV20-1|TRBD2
CSAILAGGFGTDTQYF
TGCAGTGCTATACTAGCGGGAGGGTTCGGCACAGATACGCAGTATTTT
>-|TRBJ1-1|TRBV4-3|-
CASSQQGGIDTEAFF
TGCGCCAGCAGTCAACAGGGTGGAATTGACACTGAAGCTTTCTTT
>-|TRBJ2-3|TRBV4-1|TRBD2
CASSQLSGRVADTQYF
TGCGCCAGCAGCCAGCTTAGCGGGAGAGTCGCAGATACGCAGTATTTT
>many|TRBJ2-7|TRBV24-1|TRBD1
CATPDGDRGYEQYF
TGTGCCACCCCCGATGGGGACAGGGGCTACGAGCAGTACTTC
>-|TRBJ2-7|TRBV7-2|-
CASSSLVGLLSSYEQYF
TGTGCCAGCAGCTCGCTTGTCGGCCTCCTAAGCTCCTACGAGCAGTACTTC
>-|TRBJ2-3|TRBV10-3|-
CATAGDTDTQYF
TGTGCCACGGCAGGAGACACAGATACGCAGTATTTT
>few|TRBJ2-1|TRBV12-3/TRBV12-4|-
CASSFGAGWEQFF
TGTGCCAGCAGTTTTGGGGCAGGGTGGGAGCAGTTCTTC
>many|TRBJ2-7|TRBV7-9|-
CASSLSGYYEQYF
TGTGCCAGCAGCTTATCAGGGTACTACGAGCAGTACTTC
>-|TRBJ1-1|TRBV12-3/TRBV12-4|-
CASSFGGPNTEAFF
TGTGCCAGCAGTTTTGGGGGACCTAACACTGAAGCTTTCTTT
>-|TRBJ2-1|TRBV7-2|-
CASRAQGYNEQFF
TGTGCCAGCAGGGCCCAGGGGTACAATGAGCAGTTCTTC
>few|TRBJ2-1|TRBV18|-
CANPRGAVHYSSYNEQFF
TGTGCCAACCCGAGGGGAGCGGTTCACTATAGCTCCTACAATGAGCAGTTCTTC
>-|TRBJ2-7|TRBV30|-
CAWGGKGAQDYEQYF
TGTGCCTGGGGGGGGAAGGGGGCCCAGGATTACGAGCAGTACTTC
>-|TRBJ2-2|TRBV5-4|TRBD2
CASSLLAGTSNTGELFF
TGTGCCAGCAGCTTGCTAGCGGGAACCTCGAACACCGGGGAGCTGTTTTTT
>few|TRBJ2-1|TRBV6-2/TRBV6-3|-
CASSYPAVSEQFF
TGTGCCAGCAGTTACCCAGCAGTCAGTGAGCAGTTCTTC
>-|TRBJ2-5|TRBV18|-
CASSPMAETQYF
TGTGCCAGCTCACCAATGGCGGAGACCCAGTACTTC
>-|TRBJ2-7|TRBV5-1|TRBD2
CASSWTAGETYEQYF
TGCGCCAGCAGCTGGACGGCGGGGGAGACCTACGAGCAGTACTTC
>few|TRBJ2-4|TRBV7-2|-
CASSLGRVSTKNIQYF
TGTGCCAGCAGCTTGGGACGGGTTTCGACCAAAAACATTCAGTACTTC
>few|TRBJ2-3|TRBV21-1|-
CASSKTGTGGEDTQYF
TGTGCCAGCAGCAAAACCGGGACAGGGGGCGAGGATACGCAGTATTTT
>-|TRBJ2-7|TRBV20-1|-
CSARTYEQYF
TGCAGTGCGAGGACCTACGAGCAGTACTTC
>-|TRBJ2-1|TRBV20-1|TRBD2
CSARGGSTSTYNEQFF
TGCAGTGCAAGGGGCGGGAGTACTTCTACATACAATGAGCAGTTCTTC
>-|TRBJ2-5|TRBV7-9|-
CASSRSGPYQETQYF
TGTGCCAGCAGTCGTAGCGGACCCTACCAAGAGACCCAGTACTTC
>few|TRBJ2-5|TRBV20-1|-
CSANYQETQYF
TGCAGTGCGAACTACCAAGAGACCCAGTACTTC
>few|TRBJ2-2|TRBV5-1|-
CASEGGGELFF
TGCGCCAGCGAGGGTGGCGGGGAGCTGTTTTTT
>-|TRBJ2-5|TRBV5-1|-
CASSSVYQETQYF
TGCGCCAGCAGCTCCGTGTACCAAGAGACCCAGTACTTC
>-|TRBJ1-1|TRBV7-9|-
CASSLVQGYSEAFF
TGTGCCAGCAGCTTAGTTCAGGGGTACTCTGAAGCTTTCTTT
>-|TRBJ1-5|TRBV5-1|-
CASSSGQPNQPQHF
TGCGCCAGCAGCTCTGGACAGCCTAATCAGCCCCAGCATTTT
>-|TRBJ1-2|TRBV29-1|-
CSVESNLLPLPGYTF
TGCAGCGTTGAGTCGAACCTACTTCCTCTGCCTGGCTACACCTTC
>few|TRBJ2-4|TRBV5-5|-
CASSVTGGVSTKNIQYF
TGTGCCAGCAGCGTTACAGGGGGGGTGTCAACCAAAAACATTCAGTACTTC
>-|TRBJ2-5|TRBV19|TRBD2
CASSISGTSGYQETQYF
TGTGCCAGTAGTATCAGTGGTACTAGCGGTTACCAAGAGACCCAGTACTTC
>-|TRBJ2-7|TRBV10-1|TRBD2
CATPVGTRNKYEQYF
TGCGCCACCCCAGTAGGGACTAGAAACAAATACGAGCAGTACTTC
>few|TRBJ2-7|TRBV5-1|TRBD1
CASSIGQGSSYEQYF
TGCGCCAGCAGCATAGGACAGGGGAGCTCCTACGAGCAGTACTTC
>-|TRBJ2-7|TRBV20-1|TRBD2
CSALGLAGVIGGYEQYF
TGCAGTGCCTTGGGACTAGCGGGAGTTATCGGTGGCTACGAGCAGTACTTC
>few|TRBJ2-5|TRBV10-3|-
CAISDLQGSSATQYF
TGTGCCATCAGTGACCTACAGGGTAGTTCGGCGACCCAGTACTTC
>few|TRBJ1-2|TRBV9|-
CASSDGTRQYYGYTF
TGTGCCAGCAGCGACGGGACCAGACAGTACTATGGCTACACCTTC
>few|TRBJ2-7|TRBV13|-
CASSSVEGSSYEQYF
TGTGCCAGCAGCAGCGTGGAGGGAAGCTCCTACGAGCAGTACTTC
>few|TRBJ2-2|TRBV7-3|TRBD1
CASGTGRGGELFF
TGTGCCAGCGGGACAGGGAGAGGCGGGGAGCTGTTTTTT
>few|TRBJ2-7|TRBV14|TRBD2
CASSRVSGTSYEQYF
TGTGCCAGCAGCCGCGTAAGCGGGACGTCCTACGAGCAGTACTTC
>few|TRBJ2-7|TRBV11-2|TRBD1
CASSLDTGVSYEQYF
TGTGCCAGCAGCTTAGACACAGGGGTTTCCTACGAGCAGTACTTC
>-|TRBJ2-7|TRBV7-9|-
CASIMGASYEQYF
TGTGCCAGCATTATGGGGGCGAGCTACGAGCAGTACTTC
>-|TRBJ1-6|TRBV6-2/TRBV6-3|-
CASSYSREALHF
TGTGCCAGCAGTTACTCCCGCGAGGCCCTCCACTTT
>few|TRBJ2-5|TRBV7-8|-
CASSFSPSDPQETQYF
TGTGCCAGCAGCTTTTCGCCCTCGGATCCCCAAGAGACCCAGTACTTC
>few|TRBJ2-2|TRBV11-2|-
CASSFYRGGELFF
TGTGCCAGCAGTTTTTATCGGGGAGGGGAGCTGTTTTTT
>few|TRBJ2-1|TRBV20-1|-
CSARGDQKGSYNEQFF
TGCAGTGCTAGAGGCGACCAGAAGGGGTCCTACAATGAGCAGTTCTTC
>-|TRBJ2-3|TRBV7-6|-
CASSFVLQASGTDTQYF
TGTGCCAGCAGCTTTGTCCTGCAGGCTTCCGGCACAGATACGCAGTATTTT
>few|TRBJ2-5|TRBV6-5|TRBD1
CASSYSNWDRGRETQYF
TGTGCCAGCAGTTACTCGAACTGGGACAGGGGACGGGAGACCCAGTACTTC
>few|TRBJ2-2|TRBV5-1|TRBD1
CATYGDRPYTGELFF
TGCGCCACCTATGGGGACAGGCCATACACCGGGGAGCTGTTTTTT
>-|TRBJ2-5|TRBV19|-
CASSGSLQRTKQETQYF
TGTGCCAGTAGTGGATCCCTCCAGCGGACGAAACAAGAGACCCAGTACTTC
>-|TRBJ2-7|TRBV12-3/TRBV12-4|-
CASSPTENYEQYF
TGTGCCAGCAGCCCTACGGAGAACTACGAGCAGTACTTC
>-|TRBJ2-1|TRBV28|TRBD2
CASSGLAGELGNEQFF
TGTGCCAGCAGTGGACTAGCGGGAGAATTGGGCAATGAGCAGTTCTTC
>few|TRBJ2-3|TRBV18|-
CASSPPGTPDTQYF
TGTGCCAGCTCACCACCGGGGACGCCAGATACGCAGTATTTT
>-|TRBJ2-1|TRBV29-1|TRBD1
CSDTRGSPNEQFF
TGCAGCGACACCAGGGGGTCTCCTAATGAGCAGTTCTTC
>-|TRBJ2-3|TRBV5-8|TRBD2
CASSLARTSGSTDTQYF
TGTGCCAGCAGCTTGGCTAGGACTAGCGGAAGCACAGATACGCAGTATTTT